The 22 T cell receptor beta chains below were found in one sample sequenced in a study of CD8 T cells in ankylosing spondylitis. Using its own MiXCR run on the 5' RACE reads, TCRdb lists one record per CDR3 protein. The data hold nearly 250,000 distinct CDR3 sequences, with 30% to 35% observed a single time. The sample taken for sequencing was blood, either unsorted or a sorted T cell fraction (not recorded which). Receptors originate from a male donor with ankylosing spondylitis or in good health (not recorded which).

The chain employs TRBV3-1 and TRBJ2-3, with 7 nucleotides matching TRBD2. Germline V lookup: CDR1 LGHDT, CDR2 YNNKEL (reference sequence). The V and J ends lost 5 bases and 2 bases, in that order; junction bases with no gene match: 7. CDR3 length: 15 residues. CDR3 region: CASSTRESSTDTQYF. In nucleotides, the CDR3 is TGTGCCAGCAGCACGCGGGAGTCCTCCACAGATACGCAGTATTTT.

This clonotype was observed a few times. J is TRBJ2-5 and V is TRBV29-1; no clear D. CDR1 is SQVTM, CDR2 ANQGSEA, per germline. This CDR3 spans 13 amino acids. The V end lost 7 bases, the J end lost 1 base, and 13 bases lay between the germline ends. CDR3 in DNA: TGCAGCGCCGAATCCGGTAGCCAAGAGACCCAGTACTTC. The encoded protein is CSAESGSQETQYF.

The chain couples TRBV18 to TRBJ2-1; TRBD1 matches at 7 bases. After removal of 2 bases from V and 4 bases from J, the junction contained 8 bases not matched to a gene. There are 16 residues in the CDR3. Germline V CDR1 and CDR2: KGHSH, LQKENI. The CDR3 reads CASSPVEGADYNEQFF. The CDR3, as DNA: TGTGCCAGCTCACCAGTCGAGGGGGCAGATTACAATGAGCAGTTCTTC.

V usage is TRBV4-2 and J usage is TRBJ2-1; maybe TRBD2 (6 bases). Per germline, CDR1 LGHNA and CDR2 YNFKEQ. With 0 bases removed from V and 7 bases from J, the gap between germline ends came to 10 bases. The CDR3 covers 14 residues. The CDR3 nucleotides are TGTGCCAGCAGCCAAGACCCGGAGGGGAATGAGCAGTTCTTC. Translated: CASSQDPEGNEQFF.

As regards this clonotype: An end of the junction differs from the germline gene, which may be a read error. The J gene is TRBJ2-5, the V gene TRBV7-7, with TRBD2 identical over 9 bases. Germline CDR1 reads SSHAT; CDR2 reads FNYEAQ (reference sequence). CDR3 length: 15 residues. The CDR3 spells CASSLVGGLAETQYF. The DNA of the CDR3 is TGTGCTAGCAGCTTGGTCGGTGGACTAGCGGAGACCCAGTACTTC.

The CDR3 sequence is CSADRSPGTDTQYF. The CDR3 region has the DNA TGCAGCGCCGACAGGTCGCCGGGCACAGATACGCAGTATTTT. This chain uses TRBV29-1 with TRBJ2-3, with a weak D call TRBD1 (6 bases). V lost 7 bases and J 1 base, leaving 15 bases between the germline ends. This CDR3 spans 14 amino acids. In germline, CDR1 is SQVTM, CDR2 ANQGSEA.

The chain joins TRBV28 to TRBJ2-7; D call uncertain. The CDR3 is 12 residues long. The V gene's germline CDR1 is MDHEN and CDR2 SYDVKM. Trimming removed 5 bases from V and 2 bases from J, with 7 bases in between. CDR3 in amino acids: CASSTSTYEQYF. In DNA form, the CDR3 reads TGTGCCAGCAGTACGAGTACCTACGAGCAGTACTTC. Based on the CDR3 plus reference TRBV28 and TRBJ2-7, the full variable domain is DVKVTQSSRYLVKRTGEKVFLECVQDMDHENMFWYRQDPGLGLRLIYFSYDVKMKEKGDIPEGYSVSREKKERFSLILESASTNQTSMYLCASSTSTYEQYFGPGTRLTVT.

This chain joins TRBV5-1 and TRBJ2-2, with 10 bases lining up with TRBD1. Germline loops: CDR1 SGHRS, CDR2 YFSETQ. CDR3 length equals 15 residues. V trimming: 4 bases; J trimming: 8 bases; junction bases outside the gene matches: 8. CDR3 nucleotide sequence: TGCGCCAGCAGCCCCCGGACAGGGGGTCGAGGGGAGCTGTTTTTT. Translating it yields CASSPRTGGRGELFF. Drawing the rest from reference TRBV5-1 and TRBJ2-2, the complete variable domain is KAGVTQTPRYLIKTRGQQVTLSCSPISGHRSVSWYQQTPGQGLQFLFEYFSETQRNKGNFPGRFSGRQFSNSRSEMNVSTLELGDSALYLCASSPRTGGRGELFFGEGSRLTVL.

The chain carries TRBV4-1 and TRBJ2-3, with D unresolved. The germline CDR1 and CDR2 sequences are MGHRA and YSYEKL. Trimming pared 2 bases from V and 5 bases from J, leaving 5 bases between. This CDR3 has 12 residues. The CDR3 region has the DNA TGCGCCAGCAGCCAAACCGGAGATACGCAGTATTTT. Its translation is CASSQTGDTQYF.

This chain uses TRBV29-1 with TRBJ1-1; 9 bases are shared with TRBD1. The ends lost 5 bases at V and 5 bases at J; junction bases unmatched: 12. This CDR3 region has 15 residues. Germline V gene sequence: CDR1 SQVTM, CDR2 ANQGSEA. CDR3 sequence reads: CSVQDRGTARTEAFF. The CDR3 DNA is TGCAGCGTTCAGGACAGGGGAACGGCGAGGACTGAAGCTTTCTTT.

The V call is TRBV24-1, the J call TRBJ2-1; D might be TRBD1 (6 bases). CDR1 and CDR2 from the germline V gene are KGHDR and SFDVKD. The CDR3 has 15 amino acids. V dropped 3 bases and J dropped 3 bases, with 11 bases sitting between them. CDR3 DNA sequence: TGTGCCACCAGTGATCCCATCAGGGGCTACAATGAGCAGTTCTTC. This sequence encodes CATSDPIRGYNEQFF.

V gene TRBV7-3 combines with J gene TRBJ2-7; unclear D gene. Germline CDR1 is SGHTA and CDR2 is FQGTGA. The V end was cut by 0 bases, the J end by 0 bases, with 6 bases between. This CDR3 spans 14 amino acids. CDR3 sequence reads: CASSLTAGSYEQYF. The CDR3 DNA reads TGTGCCAGCAGCTTAACGGCAGGCTCCTACGAGCAGTACTTC.

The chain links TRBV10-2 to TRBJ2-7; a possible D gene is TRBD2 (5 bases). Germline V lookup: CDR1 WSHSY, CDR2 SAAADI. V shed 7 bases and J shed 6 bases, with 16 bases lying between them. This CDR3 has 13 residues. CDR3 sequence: CASNGGRAIEQYF. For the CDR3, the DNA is TGCGCCAGCAACGGCGGGCGGGCGATCGAGCAGTACTTC.

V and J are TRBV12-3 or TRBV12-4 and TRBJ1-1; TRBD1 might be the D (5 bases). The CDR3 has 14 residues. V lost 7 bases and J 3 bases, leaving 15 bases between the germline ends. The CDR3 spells CASTLDGGYTEAFF. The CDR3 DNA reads TGTGCCAGCACCTTAGACGGGGGGTACACTGAAGCTTTCTTT.

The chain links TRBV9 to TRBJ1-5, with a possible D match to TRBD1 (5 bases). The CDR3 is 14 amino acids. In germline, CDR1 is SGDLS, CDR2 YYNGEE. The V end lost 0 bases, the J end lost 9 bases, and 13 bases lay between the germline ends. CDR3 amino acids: CASSVGGGDGPQHF. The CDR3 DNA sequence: TGTGCCAGCAGCGTAGGAGGTGGGGACGGGCCCCAGCATTTT.

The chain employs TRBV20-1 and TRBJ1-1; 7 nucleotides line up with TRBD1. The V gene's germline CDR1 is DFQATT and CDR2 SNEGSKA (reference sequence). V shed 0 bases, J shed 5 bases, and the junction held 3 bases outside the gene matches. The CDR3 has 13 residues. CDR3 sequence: CSARDDRVTEAFF. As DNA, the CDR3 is TGCAGTGCTAGAGACGACAGGGTTACTGAAGCTTTCTTT.

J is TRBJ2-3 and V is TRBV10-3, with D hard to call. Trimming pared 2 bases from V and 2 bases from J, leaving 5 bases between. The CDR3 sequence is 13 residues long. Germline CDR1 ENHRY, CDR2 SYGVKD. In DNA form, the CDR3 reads TGTGCCATCAGTGAGGGCAACACAGATACGCAGTATTTT. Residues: CAISEGNTDTQYF.

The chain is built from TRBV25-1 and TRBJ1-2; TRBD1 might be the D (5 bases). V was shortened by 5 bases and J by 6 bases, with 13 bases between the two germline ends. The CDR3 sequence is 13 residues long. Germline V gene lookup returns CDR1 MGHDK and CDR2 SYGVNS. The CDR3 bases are TGTGCCAGCAGTCCGGGCGCGGGGGATGGCTACACCTTC. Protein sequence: CASSPGAGDGYTF.

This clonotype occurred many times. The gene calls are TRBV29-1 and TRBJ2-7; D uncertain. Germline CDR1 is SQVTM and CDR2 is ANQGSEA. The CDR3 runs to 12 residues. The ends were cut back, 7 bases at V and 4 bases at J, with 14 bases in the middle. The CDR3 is CSAADGPYEQYF. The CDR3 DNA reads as TGCAGCGCCGCGGACGGACCGTACGAGCAGTACTTC.

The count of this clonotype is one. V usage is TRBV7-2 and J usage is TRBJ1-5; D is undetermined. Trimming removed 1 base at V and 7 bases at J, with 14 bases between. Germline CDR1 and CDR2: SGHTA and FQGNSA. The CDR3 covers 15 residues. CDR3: CASSLDAGVGQPQHF. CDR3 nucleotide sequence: TGTGCCAGCAGCTTAGATGCCGGGGTCGGACAGCCCCAGCATTTT.

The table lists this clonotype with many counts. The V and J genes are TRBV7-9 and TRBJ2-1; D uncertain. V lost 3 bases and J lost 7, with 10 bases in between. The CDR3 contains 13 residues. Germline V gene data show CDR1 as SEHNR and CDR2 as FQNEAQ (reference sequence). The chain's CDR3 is CASSFWGVNEQFF. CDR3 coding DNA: TGTGCCAGCAGCTTTTGGGGTGTGAATGAGCAGTTCTTC.

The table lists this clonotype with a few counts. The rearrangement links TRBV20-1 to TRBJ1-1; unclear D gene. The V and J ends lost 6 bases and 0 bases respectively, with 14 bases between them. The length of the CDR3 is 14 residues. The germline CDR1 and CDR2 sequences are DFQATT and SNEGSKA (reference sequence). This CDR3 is CSAQSGSMNTEAFF. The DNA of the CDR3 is TGCAGTGCCCAGTCTGGAAGCATGAACACTGAAGCTTTCTTT.